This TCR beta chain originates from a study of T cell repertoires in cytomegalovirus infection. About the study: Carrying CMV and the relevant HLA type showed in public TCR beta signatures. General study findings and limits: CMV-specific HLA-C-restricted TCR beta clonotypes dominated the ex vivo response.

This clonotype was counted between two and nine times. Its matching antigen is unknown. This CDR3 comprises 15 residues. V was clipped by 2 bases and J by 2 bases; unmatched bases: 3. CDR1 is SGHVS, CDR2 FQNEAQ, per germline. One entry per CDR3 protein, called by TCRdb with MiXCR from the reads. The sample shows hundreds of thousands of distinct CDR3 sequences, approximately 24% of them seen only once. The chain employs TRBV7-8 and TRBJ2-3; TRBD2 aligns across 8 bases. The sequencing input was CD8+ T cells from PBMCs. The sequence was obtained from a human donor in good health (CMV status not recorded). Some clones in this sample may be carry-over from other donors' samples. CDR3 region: CASSLQRGHTDTQYF. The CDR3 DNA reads TGTGCCAGCAGCTTACAGCGGGGGCACACAGATACGCAGTATTTT. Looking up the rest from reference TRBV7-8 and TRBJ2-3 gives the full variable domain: GAGVSQSPRYKVAKRGQDVALRCDPISGHVSLFWYQQALGQGPEFLTYFQNEAQLDKSGLPSDRFFAERPEGSVSTLKIQRTQQEDSAVYLCASSLQRGHTDTQYFGPGTRLTVL.